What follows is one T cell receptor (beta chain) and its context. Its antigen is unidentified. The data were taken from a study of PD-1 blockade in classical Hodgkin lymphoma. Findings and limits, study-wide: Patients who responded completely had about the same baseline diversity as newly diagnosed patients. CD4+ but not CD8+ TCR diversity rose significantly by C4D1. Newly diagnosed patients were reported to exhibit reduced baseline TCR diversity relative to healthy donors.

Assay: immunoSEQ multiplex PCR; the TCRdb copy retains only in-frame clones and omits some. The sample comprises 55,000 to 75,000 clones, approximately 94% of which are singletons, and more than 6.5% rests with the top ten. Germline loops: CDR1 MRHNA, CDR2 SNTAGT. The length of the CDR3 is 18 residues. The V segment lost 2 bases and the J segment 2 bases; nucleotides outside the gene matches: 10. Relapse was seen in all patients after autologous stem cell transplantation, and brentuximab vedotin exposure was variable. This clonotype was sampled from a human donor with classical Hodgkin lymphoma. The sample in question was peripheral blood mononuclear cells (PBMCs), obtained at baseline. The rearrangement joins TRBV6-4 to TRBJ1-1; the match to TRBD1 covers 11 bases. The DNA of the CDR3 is TGTGCCAGCAGTGACAAGGGTTGGGACAGGGGGAAAAACACTGAAGCTTTCTTT. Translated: CASSDKGWDRGKNTEAFF.